This TCR beta chain was retrieved from a study of T-cell memory formation after mild COVID-19. Study background: Clusters of TCRs were largely donor specific.

TCR alpha and TCR beta cDNA libraries with sample barcodes and UMIs came from 5'RACE using constant-segment primers. TCRdb reprocessed the 5' RACE reads via MiXCR and lists one record per CDR3 protein. The top ten hold approximately 3% of the sample, which has around 200,000 distinct CDR3 sequences, roughly a tenth seen once. There are 15 residues in the CDR3. Germline lookup yields CDR1 MDHEN and CDR2 SYDVKM. The germline V and J ends were trimmed by 5 bases and 2 bases, with 13 bases remaining between them. Study results and limitations: Pre-infection memory carried some responding clones, suggesting that cross-reactive memory joined.

This clonotype has a handful of counts. Its matching antigen is unknown. Sequencing was performed on PBMCs or a T cell subset sorted from them (not recorded which). The rearrangement joins TRBV28 to TRBJ2-4; D remains ambiguous. The sequence derives from a man younger than 35 who had mild COVID-19 (a few samples of this study predate the infection). Cell type and time point are not known. CDR3 nucleotide sequence: TGTGCCAGCAGTGGGCAACCGTACTCCAAAAACATTCAGTACTTC. The encoded protein is CASSGQPYSKNIQYF.